Below, 25 T cell receptor beta chains from the same sample are listed, as sequenced in a study of neurological immune-mediated disorders. TCRdb redid the calling of the 5' RACE reads with MiXCR, one entry per CDR3 protein. The data hold some 60,000 distinct CDR3 sequences, with more than 8% observed a single time. Time point in this sample: longitudinal time-point 2. The sample was PBMCs. The receptors here all came from a man aged 25-45 years in good health.

This clonotype was counted many times. The chain joins TRBV9 to TRBJ2-3; 9 bases are shared with TRBD2. Per the germline V gene, CDR1 is SGDLS and CDR2 is YYNGEE. Unmatched junction bases numbered 9, after V lost 3 bases and J lost 4 bases. The CDR3 is 16 amino acids. CDR3: CASSADGAGGADTQYF. The CDR3 DNA reads as TGTGCCAGCAGCGCGGATGGGGCGGGAGGGGCAGATACGCAGTATTTT.

This clonotype was observed a handful of times. The V and J genes are TRBV5-6 and TRBJ2-7; 10 nucleotides align to TRBD1. Per the germline V gene, CDR1 is SGHDT and CDR2 is YYEEEE. After removal of 4 bases from V and 3 bases from J, the junction contained 22 bases not matched to a gene. This CDR3 comprises 20 residues. CDR3 sequence reads: CASSTPTGGLCLNVGYEQYF. CDR3 coding DNA: TGTGCCAGCAGCACCCCGACAGGGGGCTTGTGTCTCAATGTGGGCTACGAGCAGTACTTC.

This clonotype was recorded at least ten times. The rearrangement joins TRBV10-3 to TRBJ2-7, with 7 bases that match TRBD1. V shed 0 bases and J 0 bases; nucleotides not matched to a gene: 2. This CDR3 comprises 15 residues. Looked up from germline, CDR1 is ENHRY and CDR2 is SYGVKD. CDR3 coding DNA: TGTGCCATCAGTGAGTCGACAGGGAGCTCCTACGAGCAGTACTTC. It specifies CAISESTGSSYEQYF.

This clonotype has at least ten counts. The chain employs TRBV19 and TRBJ2-1, with 11 bases aligning to TRBD2. The V and J ends lost 5 bases and 8 bases, in that order; junction bases with no gene match: 8. The germline V gene has CDR1 LNHDA and CDR2 SQIVND (reference sequence). The CDR3 totals 15 residues. CDR3 DNA: TGTGCCAGTAGTGCGCTAGCGGGAGGCGCCCATGAGCAGTTCTTC. This gives the protein CASSALAGGAHEQFF. The full variable domain, completed using reference TRBV19 and TRBJ2-1, is DGGITQSPKYLFRKEGQNVTLSCEQNLNHDAMYWYRQDPGQGLRLIYYSQIVNDFQKGDIAEGYSVSREKKESFPLTVTSAQKNPTAFYLCASSALAGGAHEQFFGPGTRLTVL.

For this clonotype: This may come from a read error, since a much larger clone is one base off. The chain recombines TRBV20-1 with TRBJ1-2; no reliable D call. There are 12 residues in the CDR3. V lost 5 bases, J lost 4 bases, and 11 bases lay in between. The germline CDR1 and CDR2 sequences are DFQATT and SNEGSKA (reference sequence). CDR3 DNA sequence: TGCAGTGCTTTCCTCGAACCCTATGGCTACACCTTC. Its translation: CSAFLEPYGYTF.

In its sample, this clonotype was seen many times. The J gene is TRBJ2-1, the V gene TRBV10-3; D gene uncertain. Deletions cut 3 bases from V and 8 bases from J, with 11 bases between. CDR1 and CDR2 from the germline V gene are ENHRY and SYGVKD. CDR3 size: 13 residues. CDR3 protein: CAISDPSIYEQFF. CDR3 nucleotide sequence: TGTGCCATCAGTGATCCGAGTATCTATGAGCAGTTCTTC.

This clonotype was counted ten times or more. V and J are TRBV6-5 and TRBJ2-3, with D hard to call. Trimming took off 0 bases at V and 3 bases at J, with 10 bases between the two ends. The CDR3 is made up of 15 amino acids. Germline V gives CDR1 MNHEY, CDR2 SVGAGI. The CDR3 region is CASSYSTVDTDTQYF. The CDR3 DNA reads as TGTGCCAGCAGTTACTCTACCGTTGATACAGATACGCAGTATTTT.

This clonotype was seen ten or more times. V gene TRBV6-4 combines with J gene TRBJ2-1, with 13 bases that match TRBD2. J gave up 8 bases and V 3 bases, and 4 bases lay outside the gene matches. There are 15 residues in the CDR3. The germline V gene has CDR1 MRHNA and CDR2 SNTAGT. CDR3 sequence reads: CASSERTSGSHEQFF. The CDR3 bases are TGTGCCAGCAGTGAGCGGACTAGCGGGAGCCATGAGCAGTTCTTC.

This clonotype was found many times. This chain links TRBV6-5 with TRBJ1-2; TRBD1 aligns across 7 bases. In germline, CDR1 is MNHEY, CDR2 SVGAGI. The ends lost 6 bases at V and 4 bases at J; junction bases unmatched: 5. The CDR3 spans 13 residues. The CDR3 is CASRSQGSYGYTF. The DNA for the CDR3 is TGTGCCAGCAGATCACAGGGGTCCTATGGCTACACCTTC.

This clonotype appeared many times. J is TRBJ1-1 and V is TRBV7-8; weak D call: TRBD1 (5 bases). There are 14 residues in the CDR3. The germline V and J ends were trimmed by 4 bases and 1 base, with 10 bases remaining between them. The germline CDR1 and CDR2 sequences are SGHVS and FQNEAQ. The CDR3 DNA follows: TGTGCCAGCAGCTGGACAATTCGGAACACTGAAGCTTTCTTT. Protein sequence: CASSWTIRNTEAFF.

This clonotype was recorded at least ten times. The V and J genes are TRBV28 and TRBJ2-5, with 9 bases lining up with TRBD2. The germline V gene has CDR1 MDHEN and CDR2 SYDVKM. The CDR3 spans 14 residues. The J segment lost 2 bases and the V segment lost 6 bases, leaving 4 bases of the junction unmatched. CDR3 amino acids: CASSETSGQETQYF. In DNA form, the CDR3 reads TGTGCCAGCAGCGAAACTAGCGGGCAAGAGACCCAGTACTTC.

This clonotype has ten or more counts. The chain has TRBV27 and TRBJ2-5; tentatively, D is TRBD1 (5 bases). The CDR3 has 15 amino acids. In germline, CDR1 is MNHEY, CDR2 SMNVEV (reference sequence). Between the trimmed V and J ends, which lost 7 bases and 5 bases, there was a span of 20 bases. CDR3 DNA sequence: TGTGCCAGCAACTCACCTTCAGGGTTTTTGGAGACCCAGTACTTC. Protein sequence: CASNSPSGFLETQYF.

This clonotype was counted many times. The chain joins TRBV7-6 to TRBJ2-7, with D perhaps given as TRBD1 or TRBD2 (5 bases each). The V gene lost 3 bases and the J gene lost 4 bases, with 19 bases spanning the gap. This CDR3 spans 16 amino acids. CDR1 and CDR2 from the germline V gene are SGHVS and FNYEAQ. DNA of the CDR3: TGTGCCAGCAGCTTCCTCGGGACCCGGGGCGAGTACGAGCAGTACTTC. Amino acids: CASSFLGTRGEYEQYF.

This clonotype has ten or more counts. This sequence joins TRBV3-1 and TRBJ2-7, with 12 bases lining up with TRBD2. CDR1 and CDR2 from the germline V gene are LGHDT and YNNKEL (reference sequence). This CDR3 has 17 amino acids. V trimming: 4 bases; J trimming: 2 bases; junction bases outside the gene matches: 9. The CDR3, as DNA: TGTGCCAGCAGCCGTCCTAGCGGGAGGGCCGGTCCCTACGAGCAGTACTTC. This codes for CASSRPSGRAGPYEQYF.

This clonotype is categorized as large. J is TRBJ1-4 and V is TRBV5-1, with TRBD1 identical over 7 bases. The CDR3 length is 16 residues. Germline V gene sequence: CDR1 SGHRS, CDR2 YFSETQ. Unmatched junction bases numbered 5, after V lost 0 bases and J lost 3 bases. CDR3 sequence: CASSLAPQGANEKLFF. DNA of the CDR3: TGCGCCAGCAGCTTGGCGCCTCAGGGGGCTAATGAAAAACTGTTTTTT.

As regards this clonotype: This may arise from a read error, as a much more abundant clone is one base away. V is TRBV6-2 or TRBV6-3 and J is TRBJ1-1; TRBD1 matches 10 bases. Per the germline V gene, CDR1 is MNHEY and CDR2 is SVGEGT. The CDR3 is 16 amino acids. This CDR3 is CASSWLPGTGDTESFF. CDR3 bases: TGTGCCAGCAGTTGGCTGCCCGGGACAGGGGACACTGAATCTTTCTTT.

This clonotype has ten or more counts. This chain joins TRBV27 and TRBJ2-1; no clear D. The germline V gene has CDR1 MNHEY and CDR2 SMNVEV (reference sequence). Trimming stripped 6 bases from V and 0 bases from J, with 6 bases between. This CDR3 region has 13 residues. In DNA form, the CDR3 reads TGTGCCAGCAGGGCGAGCTCCTACAATGAGCAGTTCTTC. Translating gives CASRASSYNEQFF.

This clonotype was detected ten times or more. V usage is TRBV27 and J usage is TRBJ2-1; the match to TRBD2 covers 8 bases. There are 13 residues in the CDR3. J gave up 15 bases and V 10 bases, and 17 bases lay outside the gene matches. The germline CDR1 and CDR2 sequences are MNHEY and SMNVEV (reference sequence). The CDR3 loop is CAIGAGGPRVRFF. CDR3 bases: TGTGCCATCGGGGCGGGAGGACCTAGGGTTCGGTTCTTC.

This clonotype has ten or more counts. V and J are TRBV3-1 and TRBJ2-1; D unclear. Germline CDR1 reads LGHDT; CDR2 reads YNNKEL (reference sequence). This CDR3 region has 15 residues. V lost 1 base to trimming and J lost 8 bases, with 15 bases between them. The CDR3 nucleotides read TGTGCCAGCAGCCAAGTGGGCTCGGAGACTGATGAGCAGTTCTTC. This sequence encodes CASSQVGSETDEQFF.

This clonotype was observed many times. This chain joins TRBV12-3 or TRBV12-4 and TRBJ1-4; D is perhaps TRBD1 (6 bases). The CDR3 length is 17 residues. V shed 4 bases and J shed 0 bases, with 15 bases lying between them. The chain's CDR3 is CASSWTGARATNEKLFF. As DNA, the CDR3 is TGTGCCAGCAGTTGGACGGGGGCGAGGGCAACTAATGAAAAACTGTTTTTT.

At least ten counts were recorded for this clonotype. The chain is built from TRBV29-1 and TRBJ1-1; no firm D call. CDR3 length: 12 amino acids. Trimming took 3 bases from V and 1 from J, leaving 6 bases between them. Germline loops: CDR1 SQVTM, CDR2 ANQGSEA. The CDR3 spells CSVEFGNTEAFF. The CDR3 DNA sequence: TGCAGCGTTGAGTTCGGGAACACTGAAGCTTTCTTT.

The table lists this clonotype with many counts. The chain links TRBV5-1 to TRBJ2-5; 12 bases match TRBD1. V lost 5 bases and J lost 4; bases outside the gene matches: 12. The length of the CDR3 is 17 residues. The germline gives CDR1 SGHRS, CDR2 YFSETQ. CDR3 nucleotide sequence: TGCGCCAGCAGTTTCGGGGGGGGACAGGGGGCATCAGAGACCCAGTACTTC. As protein: CASSFGGGQGASETQYF.

This clonotype was seen a few times. CDR3: CASSQTRRTEAFF. The CDR3 DNA is TGTGCCAGCAGTCAGACACGAAGAACTGAAGCTTTCTTT. This chain links TRBV14 with TRBJ1-1; D is uncertain. The V gene lost 6 bases and the J gene lost 5 bases, with 13 bases spanning the gap. The CDR3 length is 13 residues. Germline V CDR1 and CDR2: SGHDN, FVKESK. Full variable domain (missing parts from reference TRBV14 and TRBJ1-1): EAGVTQFPSHSVIEKGQTVTLRCDPISGHDNLYWYRRVMGKEIKFLLHFVKESKQDESGMPNNRFLAERTGGTYSTLKVQPAELEDSGVYFCASSQTRRTEAFFGQGTRLTVV.

This clonotype was picked up many times. This rearrangement joins TRBV5-5 to TRBJ2-2; D is undetermined. Per the germline V gene, CDR1 is SGHKS and CDR2 is YYEKEE (reference sequence). The CDR3 is 14 residues long. V was shortened by 0 bases and J by 7 bases, with 10 bases between the two germline ends. DNA for the CDR3: TGTGCCAGCAGCTTGGAATGGCAGATCGGGGAGCTGTTTTTT. It codes for CASSLEWQIGELFF. Drawing the rest from reference TRBV5-5 and TRBJ2-2, the complete variable domain is DAGVTQSPTHLIKTRGQQVTLRCSPISGHKSVSWYQQVLGQGPQFIFQYYEKEERGRGNFPDRFSARQFPNYSSELNVNALLLGDSALYLCASSLEWQIGELFFGEGSRLTVL.

This clonotype was seen repeatedly, ten times or more. The chain joins TRBV12-3 or TRBV12-4 to TRBJ2-5; tentatively, D is TRBD2 (6 bases). Trimming took 5 bases from V and 2 from J, leaving 18 bases between them. The CDR3 is made up of 16 amino acids. The CDR3 DNA follows: TGTGCCAGCAGTCACTTAACCCCTAGCGATCAAGAGACCCAGTACTTC. Its protein is CASSHLTPSDQETQYF.